Following are 18 T cell receptor beta chains from one sample sequenced in a study of CD8+ T cells in alopecia areata. RNA was extracted and reverse transcribed into cDNA as the sequencing template. Measured with immunoSEQ multiplex PCR; TCRdb has only the in-frame clones, and not every one. The repertoire holds around 200,000 clones, with under 60% as singletons. Treatment of the sample: oral pan-JAK inhibitor, 5-10 mg twice daily. The source was CD8+ T cells sorted from blood, collected at week 24, from a patient treated with tofacitinib. These receptors all stem from a human donor with alopecia areata.

The chain joins TRBV25-1 to TRBJ1-2; possibly TRBD1 for D (5 bases). V dropped 7 bases and J dropped 8 bases, with 23 bases sitting between them. Germline V gene lookup returns CDR1 MGHDK and CDR2 SYGVNS. The CDR3 has 15 amino acids. CDR3 loop: CASTPGRGDWAGYTF. The CDR3 nucleotides read TGTGCCAGCACCCCCGGCCGGGGGGATTGGGCGGGCTACACCTTC.

The rearrangement uses TRBV30 and TRBJ2-3; D gene uncertain. CDR3 length: 14 residues. With 4 bases removed from V and 4 bases from J, the gap between germline ends came to 15 bases. Per germline, CDR1 GTSNPN and CDR2 SVGIG (reference sequence). CDR3 sequence: CAWTSSAKADTQYF. The CDR3 DNA reads as TGTGCCTGGACATCGTCCGCCAAAGCAGATACGCAGTATTTT.

This chain connects TRBV30 to TRBJ1-2; D is possibly TRBD1 (6 bases). Trimming pared 1 base from V and 8 bases from J, leaving 11 bases between. The CDR3 runs to 12 residues. CDR1 and CDR2 (germline): GTSNPN, SVGIG (reference sequence). In DNA form, the CDR3 reads TGTGCCTGGAGTGAGACGGGGGCCGGCTACACCTTC. This encodes CAWSETGAGYTF.

This chain joins TRBV4-1 and TRBJ2-5, with D maybe TRBD1 (5 bases). The CDR3 is 14 amino acids. Germline CDR1 and CDR2: MGHRA and YSYEKL. Trimming left V 1 base short and J 5 bases short, with 11 bases between. DNA for the CDR3: TGCGCCAGCAGCCAAGTACCCAGGGTGGAGACCCAGTACTTC. This encodes CASSQVPRVETQYF.

This clone was detected a few times. The chain recombines TRBV2 with TRBJ1-5; possible D gene TRBD1, 5 bases. The CDR3 is made up of 14 amino acids. V dropped 4 bases and J dropped 1 base, with 8 bases sitting between them. CDR1 and CDR2 from the germline V gene are SNHLY and FYNNEI. The CDR3 DNA sequence: TGTGCCAGCAGTGGTAGGGGCAGCAATCAGCCCCAGCATTTT. The encoded protein is CASSGRGSNQPQHF.

This clone has a single count. The rearrangement joins TRBV9 to TRBJ2-1; D is uncertain. Looked up from germline, CDR1 is SGDLS and CDR2 is YYNGEE. CDR3 size: 12 residues. V lost 3 bases and J lost 7, with 8 bases in between. DNA for the CDR3: TGTGCCAGCAGCGGCCTGGGAAATGAGCAGTTCTTC. Translation: CASSGLGNEQFF. The whole variable domain, filled in from reference TRBV9 and TRBJ2-1, reads DSGVTQTPKHLITATGQRVTLRCSPRSGDLSVYWYQQSLDQGLQFLIQYYNGEERAKGNILERFSAQQFPDLHSELNLSSLELGDSALYFCASSGLGNEQFFGPGTRLTVL.

The chain links TRBV2 to TRBJ2-3; no clear D gene. Deletions cut 6 bases from V and 1 base from J, with 8 bases between. There are 13 residues in the CDR3. The germline V gene encodes CDR1 SNHLY and CDR2 FYNNEI. CDR3 DNA: TGTGCCAGCAGAACGACACGCACAGATACGCAGTATTTT. Protein product: CASRTTRTDTQYF.

The chain joins TRBV11-3 to TRBJ1-5; 7 bases line up with TRBD1. There are 16 residues in the CDR3. The V segment lost 4 bases and the J segment 3 bases; nucleotides outside the gene matches: 9. Germline CDR1 is SGHNT and CDR2 is YENEEA. The CDR3 spells CASSSSWTGHNQPQHF. The CDR3 region has the DNA TGTGCCAGCAGCTCCTCATGGACAGGCCACAATCAGCCCCAGCATTTT.

This clone was seen only a few times. This chain connects TRBV28 to TRBJ2-5; 9 nucleotides match TRBD1. Germline V lookup: CDR1 MDHEN, CDR2 SYDVKM. The CDR3 has 15 amino acids. The V gene end was trimmed by 2 bases and the J gene end by 5 bases; junction bases not matched to a gene: 6. The CDR3: CASSLTGGRVETQYF. The CDR3 nucleotides are TGTGCCAGCAGTTTAACAGGGGGCAGAGTGGAGACCCAGTACTTC.

The chain uses TRBV5-1 and TRBJ1-6; the D gene is possibly TRBD1 (5 bases). The CDR3 extends over 17 amino acids. V was cut by 0 bases and J by 6 bases, with 16 bases left in between. Germline loops: CDR1 SGHRS, CDR2 YFSETQ. CDR3 sequence (DNA): TGCGCCAGCAGCTTGGCCCCACGGGGGATCCGTAATTCACCCCTCCACTTT. It specifies CASSLAPRGIRNSPLHF.

This chain connects TRBV4-1 to TRBJ1-1; D uncertain. V dropped 3 bases and J dropped 4 bases, with 24 bases sitting between them. CDR1 and CDR2 from the germline V gene are MGHRA and YSYEKL. The CDR3 covers 18 residues. The CDR3 spells CASSQENKGGGKSTEAFF. For the CDR3, the DNA is TGCGCCAGCAGCCAGGAAAACAAGGGTGGAGGAAAGAGCACTGAAGCTTTCTTT.

The rearrangement joins TRBV30 to TRBJ2-3; D uncertain. The V and J ends lost 4 bases and 0 bases respectively, with 11 bases between them. This CDR3 has 14 amino acids. Germline loops: CDR1 GTSNPN, CDR2 SVGIG (reference sequence). The CDR3 here is CAWTGPVSTDTQYF. The CDR3 DNA reads TGTGCCTGGACCGGACCCGTTAGCACAGATACGCAGTATTTT.

This clone showed up just a few times. The sample has other DNA sequences that encode this CDR3 too. The V and J genes are TRBV15 and TRBJ1-1; no firm D call. Germline V CDR1 and CDR2: LNHNV, YYDKDF (reference sequence). With 6 bases removed from V and 5 bases from J, the gap between germline ends came to 13 bases. The CDR3 is made up of 13 amino acids. The CDR3 bases are TGTGCCACCAGAGCCCCTGGGGAGACTGAAGCTTTCTTT. Its translation: CATRAPGETEAFF.

This clone was recorded a few times. The chain links TRBV6-6 to TRBJ1-1, with a possible D match to TRBD1 (5 bases). CDR1 and CDR2 from the germline V gene are MNHNY and SVGAGI (reference sequence). V was pared by 10 bases and J by 3 bases, with 9 bases between. The CDR3 totals 11 residues. DNA for the CDR3: TGTGCCACATTGGGGGACACTGAAGCTTTCTTT. Its protein product is CATLGDTEAFF.

V and J are TRBV29-1 and TRBJ2-1; D uncertain. This CDR3 has 11 amino acids. Germline values: CDR1 SQVTM, CDR2 ANQGSEA. Trimming took 4 bases from V and 4 from J, leaving 5 bases between them. The CDR3 DNA reads as TGCAGCGTTGGAGGATACAATGAGCAGTTCTTC. Translating gives CSVGGYNEQFF.

This chain links TRBV20-1 with TRBJ1-1; D gene uncertain. V was cut by 4 bases and J by 7 bases, with 7 bases left in between. The CDR3 has 10 amino acids. The germline V gene encodes CDR1 DFQATT and CDR2 SNEGSKA (reference sequence). Here the CDR3 reads CSAKEGEAFF. The CDR3 nucleotides are TGCAGTGCTAAAGAGGGTGAAGCTTTCTTT.

In its sample, this clone was seen a few times. V usage is TRBV19 and J usage is TRBJ2-1; D uncertain. With 11 bases removed from V and 0 bases from J, the gap between germline ends came to 17 bases. Germline V gene sequence: CDR1 LNHDA, CDR2 SQIVND (reference sequence). This CDR3 comprises 15 residues. In nucleotides, the CDR3 is TGTGCCGTCTCCCCCGCGAAGAGCTCCTACAATGAGCAGTTCTTC. This encodes CAVSPAKSSYNEQFF.

The chain combines TRBV7-9 with TRBJ1-2; D gene uncertain. The germline CDR1 and CDR2 sequences are SEHNR and FQNEAQ (reference sequence). V was trimmed by 4 bases and J by 8 bases, leaving 23 bases between them. The CDR3 runs to 16 residues. The chain's CDR3 is CASSSFPEVNLGGYTF. CDR3 nucleotides: TGTGCCAGCAGCTCCTTCCCTGAGGTTAACCTGGGGGGCTACACCTTC.